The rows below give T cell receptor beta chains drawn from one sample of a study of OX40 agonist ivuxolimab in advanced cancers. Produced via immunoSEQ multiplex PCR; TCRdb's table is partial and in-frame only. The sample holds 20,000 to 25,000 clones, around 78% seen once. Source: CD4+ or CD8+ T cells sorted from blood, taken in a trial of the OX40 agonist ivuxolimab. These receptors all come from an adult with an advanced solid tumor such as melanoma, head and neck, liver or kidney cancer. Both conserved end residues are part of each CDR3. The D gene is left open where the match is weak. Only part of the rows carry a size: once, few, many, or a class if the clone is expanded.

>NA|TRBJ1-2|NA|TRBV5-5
CASSLLRADNYGYTF
TGTGCCAGCAGCCTGTTAAGGGCGGATAACTATGGCTACACCTTC
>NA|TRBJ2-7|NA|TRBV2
CASRPRNTQVIVRPYEQYF
TGTGCCAGCAGACCCAGGAATACCCAAGTGATTGTCCGTCCCTACGAGCAGTACTTC
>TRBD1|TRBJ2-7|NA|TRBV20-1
CSGNRGYEQYF
TGCAGTGGGAACAGGGGGTACGAGCAGTACTTC
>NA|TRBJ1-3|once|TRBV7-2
CASSPDTFSGNTIYF
TGTGCCAGCAGCCCCGACACCTTCTCTGGAAACACCATATATTTT
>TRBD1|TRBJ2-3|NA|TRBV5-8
CASSLRTGQADTQYF
TGTGCCAGCAGCTTACGGACAGGGCAAGCAGATACGCAGTATTTT
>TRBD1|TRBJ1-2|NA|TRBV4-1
CASSQKTGGPYGYTF
TGCGCCAGCAGCCAAAAAACAGGGGGCCCTTATGGCTACACCTTC
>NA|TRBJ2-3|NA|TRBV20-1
CSALLTDTQYF
TGCAGTGCCCTCCTCACAGATACGCAGTATTTT
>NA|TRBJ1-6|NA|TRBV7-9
CASSPAGLGSPLHF
TGTGCCAGCAGCCCGGCGGGGCTCGGTTCACCCCTCCACTTT
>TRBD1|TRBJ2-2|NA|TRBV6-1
CASTRQGVTTGELFF
TGTGCCAGCACCAGACAGGGAGTAACCACCGGGGAGCTGTTTTTT
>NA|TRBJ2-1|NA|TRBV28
CASDMASEGYNEQFF
TGTGCCAGCGACATGGCCTCAGAGGGCTACAATGAGCAGTTCTTC
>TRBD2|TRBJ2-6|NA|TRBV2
CASREGGTSGVYSGANVLTF
TGTGCCAGCAGGGAAGGGGGGACTAGCGGCGTTTACTCTGGGGCCAACGTCCTGACTTTC
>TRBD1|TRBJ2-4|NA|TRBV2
CASSEDRGLAKNIQYF
TGTGCCAGCAGTGAAGACAGGGGGTTAGCCAAAAACATTCAGTACTTC
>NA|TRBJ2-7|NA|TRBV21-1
CASSKGERRGPSYEQYF
TGTGCCAGCAGCAAAGGGGAGCGGAGGGGTCCCTCCTACGAGCAGTACTTC
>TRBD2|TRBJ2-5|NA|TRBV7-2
CASSSSGGETQYF
TGTGCCAGCAGCTCTAGCGGGGGGGAGACCCAGTACTTC
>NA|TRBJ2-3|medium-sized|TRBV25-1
CASTPGDTQYF
TGTGCCAGCACGCCGGGAGATACGCAGTATTTT
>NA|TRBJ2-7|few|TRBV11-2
CASSHGQSYEQYF
TGTGCCAGCAGCCACGGACAGTCCTACGAGCAGTACTTC
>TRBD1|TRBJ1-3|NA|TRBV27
CASRPLTGGTGNTIYF
TGTGCCAGCAGACCACTGACAGGGGGAACTGGAAACACCATATATTTT
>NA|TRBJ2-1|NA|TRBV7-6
CASSFGTVNNEQFF
TGTGCCAGCAGCTTTGGGACTGTTAACAATGAGCAGTTCTTC
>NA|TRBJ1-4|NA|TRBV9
CASSPRQAGDEKLFF
TGTGCCAGCAGCCCCCGACAGGCCGGCGATGAAAAACTGTTTTTT
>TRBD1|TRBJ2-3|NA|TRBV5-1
CASNWGQGADTQYF
TGCGCCAGCAATTGGGGACAGGGGGCAGATACGCAGTATTTT
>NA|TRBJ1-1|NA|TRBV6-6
CASSYFGGTEAFF
TGTGCCAGCAGTTACTTCGGGGGCACTGAAGCTTTCTTT
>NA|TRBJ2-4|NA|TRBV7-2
CASSYKGRNIQYF
TGTGCCAGCAGCTACAAGGGACGGAACATTCAGTACTTC